This TCR beta chain was sequenced for a study of cytomegalovirus exposure and HLA in healthy donors. Details on this clone: Its cognate antigen is unknown.

Assay: immunoSEQ multiplex PCR; the TCRdb copy retains only in-frame clones and omits some. Of 150,000 to 200,000 clones listed, approximately 87% are singletons. Study results and limitations: Generally TCR sequences proved uncommon, though certain public TCRs appeared in numerous donors. The study labeled more than 150 TCR beta chains cytomegalovirus-associated. One later analysis, an examination of the 90 to 150 validation repertoires, found that first-cohort TCR clusters tended to co-occur in them. In vitro, three CMV-associated chains proved specific for CMV antigens.

Germline V lookup: CDR1 SGHRS, CDR2 YFSETQ. V dropped 7 bases and J dropped 6; count of bases not matched to a gene: 8. CDR3 length equals 15 residues. V usage is TRBV5-1 and J usage is TRBJ2-1; TRBD1 agrees at 12 bases. The sequence was obtained from a woman aged 25 to 39 in good health and CMV-seronegative. The sequenced sample was PBMCs. CDR3 bases: TGCGCCAGCGGGACAGGGGGCCTTTTAGTCAATGAGCAGTTCTTC. Translated: CASGTGGLLVNEQFF.